Given below is one TCR beta chain in context. This sample stems from a study of blood T cells in healthy people across ages. With a J-beta primer mix and a sample-barcoded 5' primer, a second PCR ran roughly 7 to 11 cycles. TCRdb independently ran MiXCR on the 5' RACE reads; one entry per CDR3 protein. This sample has 650,000 to 1,000,000 distinct CDR3 sequences, with 36% found just once. The V and J ends lost 5 bases and 2 bases respectively, with 17 bases between them. This CDR3 comprises 16 residues. CDR1 is MNHNS and CDR2 is SASEGT in the germline V gene. Every donor provided 8.5 to 10 milliliters of peripheral blood.

This clonotype originated in a man aged 18 to 35 in good health. Material for sequencing was blood. The V and J genes are TRBV6-1 and TRBJ2-3; tentative D call: TRBD1 (5 bases). As DNA, the CDR3 is TGTGCCAGCAGTCAGATACACGACAGAGACACAGATACGCAGTATTTT. Translating it yields CASSQIHDRDTDTQYF.